One sample yielded the 8 T cell receptor beta chains listed below, sequenced in a study of cytomegalovirus exposure and HLA in healthy donors (dated by TCRdb to the late 2010s). Receptor libraries were prepared by the immunoSEQ multiplex PCR assay. A mixture of 60 forward primers for TCR Vbeta segments and 13 reverse primers for TCR Jbeta segments was used in the multiplex PCR. Entries here come from immuneACCESS through TCRdb and include only in-frame sequences with V and J called. Some clones fail to appear in such tables; in the studies checked, an unresolved V gene covers under half of the shortfall, and the cause of the remainder is unknown. The sample contains 76,000 or so clones, 78% of them found a single time. The biggest ten clones account for roughly 8.9% of the sample. Sequencing was performed on PBMCs. The receptors stem from a woman aged 40 to 49 in good health and CMV-seropositive.

The genes are TRBV5-1 and TRBJ2-1; tentative D call: TRBD2 (7 bases). This CDR3 contains 16 residues. V was shortened by 4 bases and J by 9 bases, with 23 bases between the two germline ends. CDR1 and CDR2 (germline): SGHRS, YFSETQ. Here the CDR3 reads CASSRLGGPKSVEQFF. CDR3 nucleotide sequence: TGCGCCAGCAGCCGCCTGGGGGGGCCAAAGTCGGTTGAGCAGTTCTTC.

This chain connects TRBV28 to TRBJ2-6; TRBD1 aligns across 9 bases. The V segment lost 6 bases and the J segment 0 bases; nucleotides outside the gene matches: 12. Germline CDR1 MDHEN, CDR2 SYDVKM. CDR3 length: 19 residues. For the CDR3, the DNA is TGTGCCAGCAGATTGGGTGTGGGACAGGGTTTCTCTGGGGCCAACGTCCTGACTTTC. Translated, it gives CASRLGVGQGFSGANVLTF. Based on the CDR3 plus reference TRBV28 and TRBJ2-6, the full variable domain is DVKVTQSSRYLVKRTGEKVFLECVQDMDHENMFWYRQDPGLGLRLIYFSYDVKMKEKGDIPEGYSVSREKKERFSLILESASTNQTSMYLCASRLGVGQGFSGANVLTFGAGSRLTVL.

The chain is built from TRBV9 and TRBJ2-1; D unresolved. Trimming took off 0 bases at V and 6 bases at J, with 13 bases between the two ends. From germline, CDR1 is SGDLS and CDR2 YYNGEE. There are 15 residues in the CDR3. The CDR3 loop is CASSVDPLYTNEQFF. The CDR3 DNA follows: TGTGCCAGCAGCGTAGATCCCCTTTACACCAATGAGCAGTTCTTC.

In this sample, this clone turned up once. The chain recombines TRBV11-3 with TRBJ1-3, with TRBD1 matching 8 bases. Trimming took 5 bases from V and 1 from J; bases not matched to a gene: 7. The CDR3 runs to 16 residues. Germline CDR1 reads SGHNT; CDR2 reads YENEEA. The CDR3 nucleotides are TGTGCCAGCAGCCCTGGCCAGGGGGCATCTGGAAACACCATATATTTT. Protein: CASSPGQGASGNTIYF.

J is TRBJ1-1 and V is TRBV6-1; tentatively, D is TRBD1 (5 bases). Trimming took 7 bases from V and 2 from J, leaving 11 bases between them. The CDR3 spans 13 residues. CDR1 is MNHNS and CDR2 is SASEGT in the germline V gene. The CDR3 nucleotides are TGTGCCAGCATGGACAACATTAACACTGAAGCTTTCTTT. Its translation: CASMDNINTEAFF.

This clone came up once. This chain joins TRBV9 and TRBJ1-3; 10 bases fit TRBD1. Germline loops: CDR1 SGDLS, CDR2 YYNGEE. This CDR3 spans 17 amino acids. J gave up 0 bases and V 6 bases, and 9 bases lay outside the gene matches. The CDR3 here is CASTGGGQGSSGNTIYF. In DNA, the CDR3 is TGTGCCAGCACCGGGGGGGGACAGGGGTCCTCTGGAAACACCATATATTTT.

V and J are TRBV7-9 and TRBJ1-2; D is uncertain. The germline V and J ends were trimmed by 3 bases and 4 bases, with 6 bases remaining between them. The length of the CDR3 is 12 residues. Germline V gene data show CDR1 as SEHNR and CDR2 as FQNEAQ (reference sequence). The CDR3 reads CASSLDFYGYTF. The CDR3 nucleotides are TGTGCCAGCAGCTTGGACTTCTATGGCTACACCTTC. Filled out from reference TRBV7-9 and TRBJ1-2, the complete variable domain reads DTGVSQNPRHKITKRGQNVTFRCDPISEHNRLYWYRQTLGQGPEFLTYFQNEAQLEKSRLLSDRFSAERPKGSFSTLEIQRTEQGDSAMYLCASSLDFYGYTFGSGTRLTVV.

This clone was counted once. The gene calls are TRBV30 and TRBJ2-7; D might be TRBD1 (6 bases). The CDR3 runs to 14 residues. Germline values: CDR1 GTSNPN, CDR2 SVGIG (reference sequence). Trimming stripped 6 bases from V and 6 bases from J, with 21 bases between. DNA for the CDR3: TGTGCCTGTCCATTCCGGGACAACCAGCGCGAGCAGTACTTC. Protein: CACPFRDNQREQYF.